This record covers a single T cell receptor (beta chain). This record comes from a study of CD8 T cells in Susac syndrome. J was trimmed by 5 bases and V by 3 bases; bases with no gene match: 7. This CDR3 is 14 amino acids long. In germline, CDR1 is MNHEY, CDR2 SMNVEV (reference sequence). Roughly 0.45 to 1 ug RNA was reverse transcribed with random hexamers. TCRdb fed the immunoSEQ multiplex PCR reads into MiXCR, producing one record per CDR3 protein. The sample has about 430,000 distinct CDR3 sequences; approximately 85% are singletons. The rearrangement joins TRBV27 to TRBJ2-7; TRBD2 matches at 7 bases. The receptor's source is a human donor with multiple sclerosis. Sequencing was done on a sample of CD8+ T cells from PBMCs. CDR3 region: CASSLGAGTDEQYF. The CDR3 coding sequence is TGTGCCAGCAGTTTGGGAGCGGGAACGGACGAGCAGTACTTC.